This TCR beta chain emerged from a study of blood T cell repertoires in COVID-19. Study overall: From the United States, Italy and Spain came samples of acute and convalescent COVID-19.

The ends were cut back, 4 bases at V and 6 bases at J, with 17 bases in the middle. The CDR3 has 15 residues. Germline assignment: CDR1 SGHRS and CDR2 YFSETQ. How the authors handled the data: Quantification of nucleated cells was approximated via reference gene primer amplification. Assay: immunoSEQ multiplex PCR; the TCRdb copy retains only in-frame clones and omits some. V, J and clone size are those of that table, while D and trimming were read from the DNA. The table records approximately 200,000 clones, 75% to 90% of them present only once. V is TRBV5-1 and J is TRBJ2-4, with D tentatively TRBD1 (5 bases). Source material: peripheral blood. This TCR derives from a human donor in a cohort sampled during active COVID-19. This chain's CDR3 is CASSPLSRAGNIQYF. The CDR3, as DNA: TGCGCCAGCAGCCCCCTCAGCAGGGCCGGAAACATTCAGTACTTC.